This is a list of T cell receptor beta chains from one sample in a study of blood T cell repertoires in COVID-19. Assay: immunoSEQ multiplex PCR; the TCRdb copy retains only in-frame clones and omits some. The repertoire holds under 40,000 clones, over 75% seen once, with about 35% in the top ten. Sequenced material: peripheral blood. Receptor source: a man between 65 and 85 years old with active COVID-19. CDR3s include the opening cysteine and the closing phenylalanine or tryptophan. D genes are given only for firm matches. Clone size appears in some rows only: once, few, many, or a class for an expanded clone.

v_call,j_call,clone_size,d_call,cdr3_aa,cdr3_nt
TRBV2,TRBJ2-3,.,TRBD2,CASRTSGSPVDTQYF,TGTGCCAGCCGAACTAGCGGGAGTCCCGTAGATACGCAGTATTTT
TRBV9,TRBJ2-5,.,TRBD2,CASSVGGLAGRGETQYF,TGTGCCAGCAGCGTAGGGGGACTAGCGGGGAGGGGAGAGACCCAGTACTTC
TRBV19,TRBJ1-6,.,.,CASSISPRRGGSAPLHF,TGTGCCAGTAGTATCAGCCCTCGGCGGGGGGGCTCGGCACCCCTCCACTTT
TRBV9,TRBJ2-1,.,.,CASSAVQYNEQFF,TGTGCCAGCAGCGCCGTACAGTACAATGAGCAGTTCTTC
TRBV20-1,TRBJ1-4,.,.,CSASYGGANEKLFF,TGCAGTGCTAGTTATGGAGGAGCTAATGAAAAACTGTTTTTT
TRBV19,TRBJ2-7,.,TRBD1,CASGTGESYEQYF,TGTGCCAGCGGGACAGGGGAATCCTACGAGCAGTACTTC
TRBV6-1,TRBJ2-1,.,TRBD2,CASSGGLAGRPYNEQFF,TGTGCCAGCAGTGGGGGACTAGCGGGCAGGCCCTACAATGAGCAGTTCTTC
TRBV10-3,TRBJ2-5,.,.,CAIRGQGKQETQYF,TGTGCCATCAGGGGGCAAGGGAAGCAAGAGACCCAGTACTTC
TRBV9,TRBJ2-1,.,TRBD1,CASSPLGTGNEQFF,TGTGCCAGCAGCCCGCTCGGGACAGGGAATGAGCAGTTCTTC
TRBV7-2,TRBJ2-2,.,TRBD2,CATPRAGGYTGELFF,TGTGCCACACCCCGGGCGGGAGGGTACACCGGGGAGCTGTTTTTT
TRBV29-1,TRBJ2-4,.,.,CSVETGLSIQYF,TGCAGCGTTGAAACAGGGCTAAGCATTCAGTACTTC
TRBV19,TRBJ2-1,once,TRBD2,CASSETRRAGDEQFF,TGTGCCAGTAGTGAGACCCGGCGAGCGGGAGATGAGCAGTTCTTC
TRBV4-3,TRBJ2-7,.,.,CASSLSRSVSYEQYF,TGCGCCAGCAGCCTTAGTAGAAGCGTAAGTTACGAGCAGTACTTC
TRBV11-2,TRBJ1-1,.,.,CASSLSQTRGRGAFF,TGTGCCAGCAGCTTAAGCCAAACAAGGGGACGGGGGGCTTTCTTT
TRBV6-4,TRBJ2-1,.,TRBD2,CASGRGGTLDEQFF,TGTGCCAGCGGCCGGGGGGGGACTCTTGATGAGCAGTTCTTC
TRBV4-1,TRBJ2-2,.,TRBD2,CASSLSTGTSNTGELFF,TGCGCCAGCAGCCTATCGACCGGGACTAGTAACACCGGGGAGCTGTTTTTT
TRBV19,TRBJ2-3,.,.,CASRPQGADTQYF,TGTGCCAGTAGGCCACAGGGCGCAGATACGCAGTATTTT
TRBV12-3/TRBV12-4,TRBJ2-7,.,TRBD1,CASSPTGRYEQYF,TGTGCCAGCAGTCCGACAGGGCGCTACGAGCAGTACTTC
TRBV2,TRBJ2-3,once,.,CASTQGTDTQYF,TGTGCCAGCACGCAGGGAACAGATACGCAGTATTTT
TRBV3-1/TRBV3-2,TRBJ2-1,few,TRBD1,CASTNQGQGGWNEQFF,TGTGCCAGCACTAACCAGGGACAGGGTGGTTGGAATGAGCAGTTCTTC
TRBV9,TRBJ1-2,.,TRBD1,CASSVSISGTGNRYGYTF,TGTGCCAGCAGCGTATCAATTTCCGGGACAGGGAATAGATATGGCTACACCTTC
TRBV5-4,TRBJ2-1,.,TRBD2,CASSLSGGPHHEQFF,TGTGCCAGCAGCCTTAGCGGGGGGCCTCACCATGAGCAGTTCTTC
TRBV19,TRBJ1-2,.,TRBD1,CASSPWDRMNYGYTF,TGTGCCAGTAGTCCCTGGGACAGAATGAACTATGGCTACACCTTC
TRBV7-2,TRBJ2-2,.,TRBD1,CASSWGQGTVGELFF,TGTGCCAGCAGCTGGGGACAGGGAACGGTCGGGGAGCTGTTTTTT
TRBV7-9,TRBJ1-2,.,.,CASSWNRVDYGYTF,TGTGCCAGTAGCTGGAACAGGGTTGACTATGGCTACACCTTC
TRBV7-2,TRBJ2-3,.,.,CASSLRQSTDTQYF,TGTGCCAGCAGCTTAAGACAGAGCACAGATACGCAGTATTTT
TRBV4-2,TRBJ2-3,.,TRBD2,CASSQDPLAGSDTQYF,TGTGCCAGCAGCCAAGATCCACTAGCGGGGTCAGATACGCAGTATTTT
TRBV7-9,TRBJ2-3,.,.,CASSPGGGGWNTQYF,TGTGCCAGCAGTCCTGGAGGGGGAGGGTGGAATACGCAGTATTTT
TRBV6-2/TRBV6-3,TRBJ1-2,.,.,CASSYSTRNGYTF,TGTGCCAGCAGTTACTCGACTCGAAATGGCTACACCTTC
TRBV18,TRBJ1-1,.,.,CASSPDPRGTEAFF,TGTGCCAGCTCCCCGGACCCTAGGGGCACTGAAGCTTTCTTT
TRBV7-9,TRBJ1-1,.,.,CASSLSLAGFHTEAFF,TGTGCCAGCAGCCTCTCCCTGGCGGGTTTTCACACTGAAGCTTTCTTT
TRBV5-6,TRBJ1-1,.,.,CASSWMGASRAFF,TGTGCCAGCAGCTGGATGGGGGCTTCAAGAGCTTTCTTT
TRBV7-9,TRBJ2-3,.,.,CASSSGDRMHLDTQYF,TGTGCCAGCAGCTCGGGGGACCGAATGCACCTTGATACGCAGTATTTT
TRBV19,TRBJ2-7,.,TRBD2,CASSISGGSAIYEQYF,TGTGCCAGTAGTATTTCTGGCGGGAGTGCTATCTACGAGCAGTACTTC
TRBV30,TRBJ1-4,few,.,CAWRPFGKEKLFF,TGTGCCTGGCGCCCCTTTGGCAAAGAAAAACTGTTTTTT
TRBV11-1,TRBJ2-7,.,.,CASSSDRQVSYEQYF,TGTGCCAGCAGCTCCGACAGGCAAGTATCCTACGAGCAGTACTTC
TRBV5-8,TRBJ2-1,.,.,CASSLEGRNYNEQFF,TGTGCCAGCAGCTTGGAGGGGCGGAACTACAATGAGCAGTTCTTC
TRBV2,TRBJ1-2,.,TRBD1,CASSEWGQGDYGYTF,TGTGCCAGCAGTGAATGGGGACAGGGTGACTATGGCTACACCTTC
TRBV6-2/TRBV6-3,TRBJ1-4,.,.,CASSYGGSNEKLFF,TGTGCCAGCAGTTACGGGGGCTCAAATGAAAAACTGTTTTTT
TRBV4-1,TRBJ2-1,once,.,CASSRERVYNEQFF,TGCGCCAGCAGCCGGGAGCGGGTTTACAATGAGCAGTTCTTC
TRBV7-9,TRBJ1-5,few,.,CASSWGDNQPQHF,TGTGCCAGCAGCTGGGGCGACAATCAGCCCCAGCATTTT
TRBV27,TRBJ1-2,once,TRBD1,CASQQGGGGYTF,TGTGCCAGCCAGCAGGGGGGCGGCGGCTACACCTTC
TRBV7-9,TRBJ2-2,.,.,CASSFSQGLNTGELFF,TGTGCCAGCAGCTTCTCCCAGGGGCTCAACACCGGGGAGCTGTTTTTT
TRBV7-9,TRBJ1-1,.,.,CASMRQGVGTEAFF,TGTGCCAGCATGCGTCAGGGTGTGGGGACTGAAGCTTTCTTT
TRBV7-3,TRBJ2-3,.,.,CASSLIGGLTDTQYF,TGTGCCAGCAGCTTAATCGGGGGACTCACAGATACGCAGTATTTT
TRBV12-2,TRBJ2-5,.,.,CASRLAGGRGQETQYF,TGTGCAAGTCGCTTAGCGGGCGGGAGGGGTCAAGAGACCCAGTACTTC
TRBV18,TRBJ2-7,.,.,CASSPPRQKFSYEQYF,TGTGCCAGCTCACCACCTAGACAGAAGTTCTCCTACGAGCAGTACTTC
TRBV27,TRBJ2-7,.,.,CASSFTATYEQYF,TGTGCCAGCAGTTTTACAGCAACCTACGAGCAGTACTTC
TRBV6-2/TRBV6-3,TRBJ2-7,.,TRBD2,CASSYGTSVYEQYF,TGTGCCAGCAGTTACGGGACTAGCGTGTACGAGCAGTACTTC
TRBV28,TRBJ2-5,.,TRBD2,CASSLGGLAGVETQYF,TGTGCCAGCAGTTTGGGGGGACTAGCGGGGGTAGAGACCCAGTACTTC
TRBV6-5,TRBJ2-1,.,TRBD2,CASSPGLAGVYEQFF,TGTGCCAGCAGTCCCGGACTAGCGGGAGTCTATGAGCAGTTCTTC
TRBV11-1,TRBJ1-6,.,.,CASSSRVSYNSPLHF,TGTGCCAGCAGCTCCAGGGTATCCTATAATTCACCCCTCCACTTT
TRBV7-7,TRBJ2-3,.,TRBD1,CASSDGQGRTDTQYF,TGTGCCAGCAGCGACGGACAGGGCCGCACAGATACGCAGTATTTT
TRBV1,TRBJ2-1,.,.,CTSSRDETAGLYNEQFF,TGCACCAGCAGTCGTGACGAGACAGCGGGGCTATACAATGAGCAGTTCTTC
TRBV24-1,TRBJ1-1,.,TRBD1,CATSEGQDLEAFF,TGTGCCACCAGTGAGGGACAGGACCTTGAAGCTTTCTTT